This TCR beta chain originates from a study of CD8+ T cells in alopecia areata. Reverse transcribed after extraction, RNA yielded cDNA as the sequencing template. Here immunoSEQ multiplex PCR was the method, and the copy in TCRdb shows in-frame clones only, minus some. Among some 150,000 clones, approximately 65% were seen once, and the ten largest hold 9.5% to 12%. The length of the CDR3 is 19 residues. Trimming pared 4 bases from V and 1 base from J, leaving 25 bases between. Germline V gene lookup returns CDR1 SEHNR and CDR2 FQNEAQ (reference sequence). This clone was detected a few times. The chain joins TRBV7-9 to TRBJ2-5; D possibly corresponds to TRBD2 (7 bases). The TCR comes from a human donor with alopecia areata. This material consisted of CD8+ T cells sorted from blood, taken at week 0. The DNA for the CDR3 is TGTGCCAGCAGCTCGACCGGGGGGCCCCCCGATGGGGCCCAAGAGACCCAGTACTTC. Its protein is CASSSTGGPPDGAQETQYF.